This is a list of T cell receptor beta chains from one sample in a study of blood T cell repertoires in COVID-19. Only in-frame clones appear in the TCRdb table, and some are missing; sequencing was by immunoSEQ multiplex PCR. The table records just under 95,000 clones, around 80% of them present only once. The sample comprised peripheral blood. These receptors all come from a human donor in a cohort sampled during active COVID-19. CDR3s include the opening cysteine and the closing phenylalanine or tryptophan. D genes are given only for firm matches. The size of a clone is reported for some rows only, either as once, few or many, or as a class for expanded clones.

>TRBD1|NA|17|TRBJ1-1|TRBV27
TGTGCCAGCAGTCTATCCGGGACAGGGGCCCGGAAAACTGAAGCTTTCTTT
CASSLSGTGARKTEAFF
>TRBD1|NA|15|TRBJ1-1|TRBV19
TGTGCCAGCCGCCCACCGGGACAGGGGAACACTGAAGCTTTCTTT
CASRPPGQGNTEAFF
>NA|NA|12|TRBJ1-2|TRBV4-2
TGTGCCAGCAGCACAGACAGGAGTGGCTACACCTTC
CASSTDRSGYTF
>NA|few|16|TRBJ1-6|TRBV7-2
TGTGCCAGCAGCTCCCCCTCTACAGGGTCCAATTCACCCCTCCACTTT
CASSSPSTGSNSPLHF
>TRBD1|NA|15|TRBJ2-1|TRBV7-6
TGTGCCAGCAGCTCCCCCCGGGACAGAACCTATGAGCAGTTCTTC
CASSSPRDRTYEQFF
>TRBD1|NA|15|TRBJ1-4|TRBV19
TGTGCCAGTAGTCCCCAGGACAGGGAAGGTGAAAAACTGTTTTTT
CASSPQDREGEKLFF
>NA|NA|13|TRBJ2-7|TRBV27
TGTGCCAGCAGTCGAGGAAGGACCTACGAGCAGTACTTC
CASSRGRTYEQYF
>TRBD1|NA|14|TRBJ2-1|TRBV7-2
TGTGCCAGCAGCAGGACAGGGGTGGGCAATGAGCAGTTCTTC
CASSRTGVGNEQFF
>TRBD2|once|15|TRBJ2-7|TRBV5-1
TGCGCCAGCAGCTTGACGCCCGGGGGGTCCTACGAGCAGTACTTC
CASSLTPGGSYEQYF
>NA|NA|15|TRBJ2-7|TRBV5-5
TGTGCCAGCAGCTGGTATGATGGCTTCACCTACGAGCAGTACTTC
CASSWYDGFTYEQYF
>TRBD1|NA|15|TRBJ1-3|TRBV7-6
TGTGCCAGCAGCTCGCCGACAGGGACTGGAAACACCATATATTTT
CASSSPTGTGNTIYF
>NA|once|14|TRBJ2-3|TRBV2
TGTGCCAGCAATCCGGCTCTAGAAACAGATACGCAGTATTTT
CASNPALETDTQYF
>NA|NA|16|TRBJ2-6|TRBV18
TGTGCCAGCTCACCACAGCGAGCGGCGGGGGCCAACGTCCTGACTTTC
CASSPQRAAGANVLTF
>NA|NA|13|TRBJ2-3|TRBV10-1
TGCGCCAGCAGTGAGCAGAGCACAGATACGCAGTATTTT
CASSEQSTDTQYF
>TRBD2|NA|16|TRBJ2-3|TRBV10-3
TGTGCCATCAGTCACGGCGGGAGGGCACGAACAGATACGCAGTATTTT
CAISHGGRARTDTQYF
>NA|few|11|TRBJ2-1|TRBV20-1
TGCAGTGCTGAGCCATACAATGAGCAGTTCTTC
CSAEPYNEQFF
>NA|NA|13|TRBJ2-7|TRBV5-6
TGTGCCAGCACCGATTGGGGGCTCTACGAGCAGTACTTC
CASTDWGLYEQYF
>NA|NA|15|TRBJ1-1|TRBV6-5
TGTGCCAGCAAAACCCCGACAGGCTTGAACACTGAAGCTTTCTTT
CASKTPTGLNTEAFF
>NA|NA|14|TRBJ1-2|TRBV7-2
TGTGCCAGCAGCTCGACCACGTCGGGCTATGGCTACACCTTC
CASSSTTSGYGYTF
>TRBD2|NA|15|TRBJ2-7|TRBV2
TGTGCCAGCAGGGAAACTAGCGGGAGGGCCTACGAGCAGTACTTC
CASRETSGRAYEQYF
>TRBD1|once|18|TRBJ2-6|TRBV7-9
TGTGCCAGCAGCCCCGGGACAGGGTTTAACTCTGGGGCCAACGTCCTGACTTTC
CASSPGTGFNSGANVLTF
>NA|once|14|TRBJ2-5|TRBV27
TGTGCCAGCAGTTTATCGCAGGGGCAACAGACCCAGTACTTC
CASSLSQGQQTQYF
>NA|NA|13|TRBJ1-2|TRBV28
TGTGCCAGCAGTCAGGCAGGGGCCTATGGCTACACCTTC
CASSQAGAYGYTF
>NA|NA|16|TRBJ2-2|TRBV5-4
TGTGCCAGCAGCCCGACTACCGACCTGAACACCGGGGAGCTGTTTTTT
CASSPTTDLNTGELFF
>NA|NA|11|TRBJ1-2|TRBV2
TGTGCCAGTGTCCCGGACTATGGCTACACCTTC
CASVPDYGYTF
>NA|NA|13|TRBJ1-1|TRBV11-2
TGTGCCAGCAGCCTAGGCAGGTACACTGAAGCTTTCTTT
CASSLGRYTEAFF
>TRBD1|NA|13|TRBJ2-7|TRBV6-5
TGTGCCAGCATCTTGACAGGGGTTAGCGAGCAGTACTTC
CASILTGVSEQYF
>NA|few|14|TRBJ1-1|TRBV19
TGTGCCAGTAGTATAGATCAGGGGAGAACTGAAGCTTTCTTT
CASSIDQGRTEAFF
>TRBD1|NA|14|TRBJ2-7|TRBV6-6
TGTGCCAGCAGGGCTGGGACAGGGGACTACGAGCAGTACTTC
CASRAGTGDYEQYF
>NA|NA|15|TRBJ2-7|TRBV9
TGTGCCAGCAGCGCCTCCCCAAGCGCTGCCTACGAGCAGTACTTC
CASSASPSAAYEQYF
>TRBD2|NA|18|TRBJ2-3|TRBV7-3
TGTGCCAGCAGCCTAGGGGCTAGCGGGAGGGCCGTTTCAGATACGCAGTATTTT
CASSLGASGRAVSDTQYF
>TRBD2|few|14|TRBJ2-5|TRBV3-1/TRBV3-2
TGTGCCAGCAGCCAAAGTCGCGGGGGGGAGACCCAGTACTTC
CASSQSRGGETQYF